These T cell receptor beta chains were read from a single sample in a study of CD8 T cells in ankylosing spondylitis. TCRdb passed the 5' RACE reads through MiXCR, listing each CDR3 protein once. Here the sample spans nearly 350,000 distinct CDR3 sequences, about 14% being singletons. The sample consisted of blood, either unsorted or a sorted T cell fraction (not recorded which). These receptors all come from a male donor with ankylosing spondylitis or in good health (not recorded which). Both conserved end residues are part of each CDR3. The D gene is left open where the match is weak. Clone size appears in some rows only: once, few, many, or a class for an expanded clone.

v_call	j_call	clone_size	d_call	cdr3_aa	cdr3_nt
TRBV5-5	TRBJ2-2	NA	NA	CASSGLGTGHKELFF	TGTGCCAGCAGCGGGCTAGGGACGGGACATAAGGAGCTGTTTTTT
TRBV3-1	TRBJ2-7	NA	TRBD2	CASSQSGTSNEQYF	TGTGCCAGCAGCCAATCCGGGACTAGTAACGAGCAGTACTTC
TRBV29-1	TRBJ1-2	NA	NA	CSVVAGYYGYTF	TGCAGCGTTGTTGCGGGCTACTATGGCTACACCTTC
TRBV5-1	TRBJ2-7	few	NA	CASSDGVSYEQYF	TGCGCCAGCAGCGACGGGGTCTCCTACGAGCAGTACTTC
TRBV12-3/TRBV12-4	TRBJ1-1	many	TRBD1	CASSLQTTGPTEAFF	TGTGCCAGCAGTTTACAGACGACAGGGCCGACTGAAGCTTTCTTT
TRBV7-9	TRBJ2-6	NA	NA	CASSPTGTSGANVLTF	TGTGCCAGCAGCCCAACAGGAACATCTGGGGCCAACGTCCTGACTTTC
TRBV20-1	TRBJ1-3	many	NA	CSARPGPTGNTIYF	TGCAGTGCTCGCCCGGGCCCAACTGGAAACACCATATATTTT
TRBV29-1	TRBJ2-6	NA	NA	CSVHDGANVLTF	TGCAGCGTTCATGATGGGGCCAACGTCCTGACTTTC
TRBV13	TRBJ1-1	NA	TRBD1	CASSLGQSMNTEAFF	TGTGCCAGCAGCTTGGGACAGTCCATGAACACTGAAGCTTTCTTT
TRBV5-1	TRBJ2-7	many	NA	CASSLESSYEQYF	TGCGCCAGCAGCTTGGAGTCTTCCTACGAGCAGTACTTC